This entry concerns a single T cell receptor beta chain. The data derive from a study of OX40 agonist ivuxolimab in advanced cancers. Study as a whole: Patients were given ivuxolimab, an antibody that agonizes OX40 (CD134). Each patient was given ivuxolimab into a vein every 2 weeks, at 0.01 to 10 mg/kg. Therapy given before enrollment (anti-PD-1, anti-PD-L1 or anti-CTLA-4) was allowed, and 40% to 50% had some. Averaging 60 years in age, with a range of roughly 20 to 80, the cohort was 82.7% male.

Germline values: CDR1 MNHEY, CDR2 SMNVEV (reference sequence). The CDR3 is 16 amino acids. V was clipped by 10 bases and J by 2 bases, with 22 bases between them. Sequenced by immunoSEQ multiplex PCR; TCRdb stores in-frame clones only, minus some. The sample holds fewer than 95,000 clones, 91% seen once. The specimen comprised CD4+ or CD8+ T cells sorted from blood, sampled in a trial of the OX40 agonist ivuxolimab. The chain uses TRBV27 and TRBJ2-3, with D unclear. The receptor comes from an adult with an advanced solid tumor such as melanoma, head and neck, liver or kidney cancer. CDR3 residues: CATMLGSPQHTDTQYF. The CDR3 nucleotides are TGTGCCACTATGCTAGGGTCCCCACAACACACAGATACGCAGTATTTT.